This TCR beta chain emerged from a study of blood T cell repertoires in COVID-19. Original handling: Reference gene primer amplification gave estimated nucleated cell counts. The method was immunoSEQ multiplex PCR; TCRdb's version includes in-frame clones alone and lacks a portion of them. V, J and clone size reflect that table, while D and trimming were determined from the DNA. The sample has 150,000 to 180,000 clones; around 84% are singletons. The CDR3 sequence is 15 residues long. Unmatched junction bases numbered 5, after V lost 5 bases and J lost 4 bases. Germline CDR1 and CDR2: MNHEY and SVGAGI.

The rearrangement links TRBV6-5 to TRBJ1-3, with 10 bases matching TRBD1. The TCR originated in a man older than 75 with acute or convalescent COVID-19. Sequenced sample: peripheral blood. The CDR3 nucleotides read TGTGCCAGCAGTACATGGGACAGGGGAGGAAACACCATATATTTT. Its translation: CASSTWDRGGNTIYF.